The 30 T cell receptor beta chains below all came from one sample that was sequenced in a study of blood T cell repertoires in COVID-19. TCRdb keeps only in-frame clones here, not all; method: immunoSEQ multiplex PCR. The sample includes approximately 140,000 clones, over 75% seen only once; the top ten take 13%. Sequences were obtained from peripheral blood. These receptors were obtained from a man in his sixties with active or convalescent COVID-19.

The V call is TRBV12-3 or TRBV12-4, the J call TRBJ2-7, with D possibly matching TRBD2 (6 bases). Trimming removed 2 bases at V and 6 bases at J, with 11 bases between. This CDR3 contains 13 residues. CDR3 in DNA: TGTGCCAGCAGTTTATCCTTGGGAGGCGAGCAGTACTTC. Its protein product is CASSLSLGGEQYF.

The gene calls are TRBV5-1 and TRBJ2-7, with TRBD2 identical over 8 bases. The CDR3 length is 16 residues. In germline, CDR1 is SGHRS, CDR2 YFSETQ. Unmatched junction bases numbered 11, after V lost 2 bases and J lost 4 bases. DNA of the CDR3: TGCGCCAGCAGCTTAACCGGAGGGGCGGGAGGTTACGAGCAGTACTTC. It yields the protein CASSLTGGAGGYEQYF.

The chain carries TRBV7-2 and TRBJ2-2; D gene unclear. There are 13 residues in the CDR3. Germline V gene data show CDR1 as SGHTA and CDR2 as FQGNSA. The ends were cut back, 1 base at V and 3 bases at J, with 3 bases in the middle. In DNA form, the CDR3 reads TGTGCCAGCAGCTTAGTAGACACCGGGGAGCTGTTTTTT. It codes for CASSLVDTGELFF.

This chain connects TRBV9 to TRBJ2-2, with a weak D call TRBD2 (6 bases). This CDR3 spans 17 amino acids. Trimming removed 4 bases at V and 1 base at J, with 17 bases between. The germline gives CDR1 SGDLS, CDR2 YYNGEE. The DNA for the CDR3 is TGTGCCAGCAGCCCAGGGCAGGACTACTTGAACACCGGGGAGCTGTTTTTT. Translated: CASSPGQDYLNTGELFF.

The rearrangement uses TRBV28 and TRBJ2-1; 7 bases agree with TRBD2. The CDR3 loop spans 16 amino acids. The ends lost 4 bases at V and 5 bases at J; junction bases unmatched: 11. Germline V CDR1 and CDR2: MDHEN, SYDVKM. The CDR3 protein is CASSWGRGTTNNEQFF. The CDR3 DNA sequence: TGTGCCAGCAGTTGGGGTCGTGGGACTACCAACAATGAGCAGTTCTTC. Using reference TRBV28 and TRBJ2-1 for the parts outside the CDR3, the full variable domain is DVKVTQSSRYLVKRTGEKVFLECVQDMDHENMFWYRQDPGLGLRLIYFSYDVKMKEKGDIPEGYSVSREKKERFSLILESASTNQTSMYLCASSWGRGTTNNEQFFGPGTRLTVL.

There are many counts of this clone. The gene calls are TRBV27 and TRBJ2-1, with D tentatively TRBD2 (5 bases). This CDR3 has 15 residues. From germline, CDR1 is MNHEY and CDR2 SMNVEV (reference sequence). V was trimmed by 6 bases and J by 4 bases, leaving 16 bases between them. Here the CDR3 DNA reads TGTGCCAGCAGCCCTTCTTGGGAGTATTACAATGAGCAGTTCTTC. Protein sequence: CASSPSWEYYNEQFF.

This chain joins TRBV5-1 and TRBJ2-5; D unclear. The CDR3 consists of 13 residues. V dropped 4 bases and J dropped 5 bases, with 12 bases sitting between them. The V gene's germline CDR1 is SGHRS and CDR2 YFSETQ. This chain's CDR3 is CASSIPGEETQYF. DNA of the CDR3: TGCGCCAGCAGCATCCCAGGTGAGGAGACCCAGTACTTC. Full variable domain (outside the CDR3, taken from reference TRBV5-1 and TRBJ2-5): KAGVTQTPRYLIKTRGQQVTLSCSPISGHRSVSWYQQTPGQGLQFLFEYFSETQRNKGNFPGRFSGRQFSNSRSEMNVSTLELGDSALYLCASSIPGEETQYFGPGTRLLVL.

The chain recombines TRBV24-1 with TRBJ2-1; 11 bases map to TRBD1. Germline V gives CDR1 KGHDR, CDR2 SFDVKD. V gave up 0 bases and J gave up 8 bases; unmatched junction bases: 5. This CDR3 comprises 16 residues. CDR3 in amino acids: CATSDLRTGGGHEQFF. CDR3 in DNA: TGTGCCACCAGTGATTTGAGGACAGGGGGCGGTCATGAGCAGTTCTTC.

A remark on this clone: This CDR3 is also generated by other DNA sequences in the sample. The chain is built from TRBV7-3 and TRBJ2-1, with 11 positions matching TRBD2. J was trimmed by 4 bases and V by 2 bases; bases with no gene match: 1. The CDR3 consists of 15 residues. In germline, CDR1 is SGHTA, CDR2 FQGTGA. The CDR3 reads CASSLLAGGYNEQFF. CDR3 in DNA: TGTGCCAGCAGCTTACTAGCGGGAGGTTACAATGAGCAGTTCTTC.

The CDR3 sequence: CASSAFGGVRTGELFF. For the CDR3, the DNA is TGCGCCAGCAGCGCCTTTGGAGGGGTGAGGACCGGGGAGCTGTTTTTT. The rearrangement joins TRBV5-1 to TRBJ2-2, with a tentative D call TRBD2 (6 bases). CDR3 length equals 16 residues. CDR1 and CDR2 (germline): SGHRS, YFSETQ. The V end lost 4 bases, the J end lost 5 bases, and 18 bases lay between the germline ends.

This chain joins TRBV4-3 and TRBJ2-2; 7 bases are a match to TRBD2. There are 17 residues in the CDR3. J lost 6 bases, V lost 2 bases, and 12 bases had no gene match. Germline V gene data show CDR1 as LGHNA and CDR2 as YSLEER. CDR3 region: CASSQNPSGPMAGELFF. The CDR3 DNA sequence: TGCGCCAGCAGCCAAAACCCTAGCGGCCCTATGGCCGGGGAGCTGTTTTTT.

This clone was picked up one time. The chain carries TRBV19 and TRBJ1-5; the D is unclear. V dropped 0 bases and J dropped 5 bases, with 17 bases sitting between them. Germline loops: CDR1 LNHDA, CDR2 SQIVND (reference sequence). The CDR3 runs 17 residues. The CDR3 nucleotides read TGTGCCAGTAGTATAGATAGGGTGGAGGGAATGGATCAGCCCCAGCATTTT. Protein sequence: CASSIDRVEGMDQPQHF.

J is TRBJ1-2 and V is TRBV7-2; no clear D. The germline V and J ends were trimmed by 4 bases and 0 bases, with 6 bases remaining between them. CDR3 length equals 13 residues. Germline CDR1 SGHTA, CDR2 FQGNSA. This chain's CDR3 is CASSSIPNYGYTF. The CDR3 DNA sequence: TGTGCCAGCAGCTCCATCCCTAACTATGGCTACACCTTC.

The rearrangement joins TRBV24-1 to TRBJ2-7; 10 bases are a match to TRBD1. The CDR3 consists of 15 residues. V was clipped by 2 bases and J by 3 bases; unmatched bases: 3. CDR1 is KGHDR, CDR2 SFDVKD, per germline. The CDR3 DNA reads TGTGCCACCAGTGATTCCCGGACAGGGGGCTACGAGCAGTACTTC. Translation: CATSDSRTGGYEQYF.

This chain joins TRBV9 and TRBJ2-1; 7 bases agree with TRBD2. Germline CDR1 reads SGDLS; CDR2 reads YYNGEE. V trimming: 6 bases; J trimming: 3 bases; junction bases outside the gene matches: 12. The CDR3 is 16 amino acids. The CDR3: CASTSRGASGYNEQFF. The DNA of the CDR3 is TGTGCCAGCACCTCCCGCGGGGCTAGCGGCTACAATGAGCAGTTCTTC.

For the CDR3, the DNA is TGTGCCAGCAGTCAAGAACCGGGACAGGGGGTCGGGCCCCTCCACTTT. This encodes CASSQEPGQGVGPLHF. V usage is TRBV5-5 and J usage is TRBJ1-6, with 11 nucleotides matching TRBD1. V lost 5 bases to trimming and J lost 13 bases; unmatched junction nucleotides: 14. Germline-derived CDR1 and CDR2 are SGHKS and YYEKEE (reference sequence). This CDR3 has 16 amino acids.

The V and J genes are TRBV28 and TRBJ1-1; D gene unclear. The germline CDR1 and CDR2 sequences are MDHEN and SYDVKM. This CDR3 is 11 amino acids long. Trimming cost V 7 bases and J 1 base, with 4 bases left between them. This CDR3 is CASMRNTEAFF. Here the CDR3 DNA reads TGTGCCAGCATGAGGAACACTGAAGCTTTCTTT.

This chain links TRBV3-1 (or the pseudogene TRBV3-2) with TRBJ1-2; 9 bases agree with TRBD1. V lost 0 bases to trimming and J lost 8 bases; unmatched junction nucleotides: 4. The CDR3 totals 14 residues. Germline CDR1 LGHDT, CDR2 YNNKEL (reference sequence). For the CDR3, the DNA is TGTGCCAGCAGCCAAGATGTGACAGGGGGGGGCTACACCTTC. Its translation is CASSQDVTGGGYTF.

The CDR3 DNA follows: TGTGCCAGCAGCTTAGGTTCTGGCACAAATAATTCACCCCTCCACTTT. This sequence encodes CASSLGSGTNNSPLHF. This chain links TRBV7-8 with TRBJ1-6; D not resolved. The V gene's germline CDR1 is SGHVS and CDR2 FQNEAQ. Trimming took off 1 base at V and 5 bases at J, with 12 bases between the two ends. CDR3 length: 16 amino acids.

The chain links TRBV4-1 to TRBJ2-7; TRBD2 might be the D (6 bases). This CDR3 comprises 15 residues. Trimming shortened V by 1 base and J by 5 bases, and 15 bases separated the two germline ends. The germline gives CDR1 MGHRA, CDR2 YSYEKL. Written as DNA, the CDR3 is TGCGCCAGCAGCCAAGTGGCCGGCGGGAAAGACGAGCAGTACTTC. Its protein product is CASSQVAGGKDEQYF.

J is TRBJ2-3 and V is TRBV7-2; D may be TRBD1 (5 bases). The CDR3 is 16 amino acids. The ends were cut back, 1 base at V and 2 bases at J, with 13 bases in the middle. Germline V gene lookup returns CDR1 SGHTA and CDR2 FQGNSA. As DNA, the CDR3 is TGTGCCAGCAGCTTAGTGGCAGGGATCAACACAGATACGCAGTATTTT. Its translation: CASSLVAGINTDTQYF.

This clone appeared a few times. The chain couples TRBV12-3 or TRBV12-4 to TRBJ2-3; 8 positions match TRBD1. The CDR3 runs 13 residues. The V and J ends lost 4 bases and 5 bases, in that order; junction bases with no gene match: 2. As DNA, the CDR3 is TGTGCCAGCAGTTGGACAGGGAGAGATACGCAGTATTTT. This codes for CASSWTGRDTQYF.

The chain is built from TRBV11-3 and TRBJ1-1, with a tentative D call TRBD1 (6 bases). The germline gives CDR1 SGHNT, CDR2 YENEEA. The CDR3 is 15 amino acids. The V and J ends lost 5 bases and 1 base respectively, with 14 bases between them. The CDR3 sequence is CASSEGGGGNTEAFF. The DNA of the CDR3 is TGTGCCAGCAGCGAAGGTGGGGGCGGGAACACTGAAGCTTTCTTT.

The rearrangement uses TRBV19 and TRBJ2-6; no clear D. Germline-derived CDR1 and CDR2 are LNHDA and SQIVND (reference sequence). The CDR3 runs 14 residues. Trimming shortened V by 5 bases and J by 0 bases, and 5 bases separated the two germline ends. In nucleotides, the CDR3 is TGTGCCAGTAGTGACAACTCTGGGGCCAACGTCCTGACTTTC. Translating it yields CASSDNSGANVLTF.

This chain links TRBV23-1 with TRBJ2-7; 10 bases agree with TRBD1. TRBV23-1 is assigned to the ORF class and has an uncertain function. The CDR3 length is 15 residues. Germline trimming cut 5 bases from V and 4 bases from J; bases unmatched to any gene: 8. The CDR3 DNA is TGCGCCAGCAGTTCCCAGGACAGGGGGAGTTACGAGCAGTACTTC. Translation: CASSSQDRGSYEQYF.

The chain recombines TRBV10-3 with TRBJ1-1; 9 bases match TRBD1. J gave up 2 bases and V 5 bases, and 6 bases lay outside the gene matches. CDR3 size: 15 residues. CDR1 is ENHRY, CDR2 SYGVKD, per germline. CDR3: CAISLKQGANTEAFF. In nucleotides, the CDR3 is TGTGCCATCAGTTTAAAACAGGGGGCCAACACTGAAGCTTTCTTT.

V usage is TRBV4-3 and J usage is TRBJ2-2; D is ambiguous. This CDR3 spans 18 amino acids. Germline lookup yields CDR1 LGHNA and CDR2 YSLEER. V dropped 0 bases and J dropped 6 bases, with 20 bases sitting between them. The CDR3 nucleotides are TGCGCCAGCAGCCAAGATGTAATAGCCAAGGAAATCGCCGGGGAGCTGTTTTTT. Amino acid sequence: CASSQDVIAKEIAGELFF.

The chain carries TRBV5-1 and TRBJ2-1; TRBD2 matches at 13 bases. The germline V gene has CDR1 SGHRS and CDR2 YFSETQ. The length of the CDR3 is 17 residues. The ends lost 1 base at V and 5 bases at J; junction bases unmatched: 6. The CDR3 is CASSLRTGLAGNNEQFF. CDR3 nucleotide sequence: TGCGCCAGCAGCTTGCGCACGGGACTAGCGGGAAACAATGAGCAGTTCTTC.

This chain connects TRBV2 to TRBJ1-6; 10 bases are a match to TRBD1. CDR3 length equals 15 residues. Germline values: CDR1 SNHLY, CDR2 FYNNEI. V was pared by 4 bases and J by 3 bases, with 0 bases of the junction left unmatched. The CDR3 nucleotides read TGTGCCAGCAGTGGGGACAGGGGCTATAATTCACCCCTCCACTTT. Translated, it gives CASSGDRGYNSPLHF.

The DNA of the CDR3 is TGTGCCAGCAGTTACGATGGCCTAGCCCTCACGAACATTCAGTACTTC. As protein: CASSYDGLALTNIQYF. This chain joins TRBV6-2 or TRBV6-3 and TRBJ2-4, with a weak D call TRBD2 (5 bases). Germline V lookup: CDR1 MNHEY, CDR2 SVGEGT. Trimming cost V 2 bases and J 7 bases, with 18 bases left between them. This CDR3 contains 16 residues.